Below, 8 T cell receptor beta chains from the same sample are listed, as sequenced in a study of T cell responses to AZD1222 COVID-19 vaccine. Only in-frame clones appear in the TCRdb table, and some are missing; sequencing was by immunoSEQ multiplex PCR. The sample shows about 100,000 clones, about 94% of them seen only once. Sample: peripheral blood, taken on day 0 of AZD1222 vaccination. The receptors stem from an adult in good health.

This chain connects TRBV2 to TRBJ2-2; tentative D call: TRBD2 (5 bases). Germline V lookup: CDR1 SNHLY, CDR2 FYNNEI. V was clipped by 7 bases and J by 0 bases, with 12 bases between them. There are 15 residues in the CDR3. Here the CDR3 DNA reads TGTGCCAGCACGGGAACAAACGCGAACACCGGGGAGCTGTTTTTT. This translates into CASTGTNANTGELFF.

The chain is built from TRBV7-9 and TRBJ2-1; TRBD2 agrees at 8 bases. Trimming took 8 bases from V and 5 from J; bases not matched to a gene: 11. CDR3 size: 15 residues. Looked up from germline, CDR1 is SEHNR and CDR2 is FQNEAQ (reference sequence). The CDR3 region has the DNA TGTGCCAGCGACCTTAGCGGGATTAGGGACAATGAGCAGTTCTTC. It translates to CASDLSGIRDNEQFF.

The chain recombines TRBV3-1 (or the pseudogene TRBV3-2) with TRBJ1-5; D not certain. CDR1 and CDR2 from the germline V gene are LGHDT and YNNKEL (reference sequence). This CDR3 has 16 residues. Trimming took off 0 bases at V and 5 bases at J, with 14 bases between the two ends. The CDR3 reads CASSQDRAVVDQPQHF. CDR3 sequence (DNA): TGTGCCAGCAGCCAAGATAGGGCGGTTGTGGATCAGCCCCAGCATTTT.

This chain joins TRBV2 and TRBJ1-2; 7 nucleotides line up with TRBD1. After removal of 6 bases from V and 4 bases from J, the junction contained 8 bases not matched to a gene. Germline CDR1 reads SNHLY; CDR2 reads FYNNEI. The CDR3 is 14 amino acids. The CDR3 nucleotides are TGTGCCAGCAGACAGGGACAGAGATTCTATGGCTACACCTTC. It is translated as CASRQGQRFYGYTF.

The rearrangement joins TRBV19 to TRBJ1-5, with D unresolved. The CDR3 runs to 16 residues. CDR1 and CDR2 (germline): LNHDA, SQIVND (reference sequence). Deletions cut 6 bases from V and 0 bases from J, with 15 bases between. The CDR3 sequence is CASSYRRDYSNQPQHF. The CDR3 coding sequence is TGTGCCAGTAGCTACAGACGGGATTATAGCAATCAGCCCCAGCATTTT.

This sequence joins TRBV2 and TRBJ1-1, with unresolved D. Germline V lookup: CDR1 SNHLY, CDR2 FYNNEI. The V end was cut by 10 bases, the J end by 0 bases, with 9 bases between. There are 12 residues in the CDR3. The CDR3 DNA is TGTGCCACCTTAAAGTTGAACACTGAAGCTTTCTTT. Translated: CATLKLNTEAFF.

V gene TRBV29-1 combines with J gene TRBJ1-1, with D hard to call. Trimming stripped 7 bases from V and 1 base from J, with 13 bases between. The CDR3 length is 13 residues. The germline V gene encodes CDR1 SQVTM and CDR2 ANQGSEA. The CDR3 nucleotides read TGCAGCGGGGAAGAGCAAGGGAACACTGAAGCTTTCTTT. Translated, it gives CSGEEQGNTEAFF. The full variable domain, rest sourced from reference TRBV29-1 and TRBJ1-1, is SAVISQKPSRDICQRGTSLTIQCQVDSQVTMMFWYRQQPGQSLTLIATANQGSEATYESGFVIDKFPISRPNLTFSTLTVSNMSPEDSSIYLCSGEEQGNTEAFFGQGTRLTVV.

The rearrangement links TRBV4-1 to TRBJ1-4; unclear D gene. CDR1 and CDR2 (germline): MGHRA, YSYEKL. With 1 base removed from V and 8 bases from J, the gap between germline ends came to 14 bases. This CDR3 has 15 residues. The CDR3 sequence: CASSQGAGLGEKLFF. The DNA for the CDR3 is TGCGCCAGCAGCCAAGGGGCAGGCTTGGGGGAAAAACTGTTTTTT.